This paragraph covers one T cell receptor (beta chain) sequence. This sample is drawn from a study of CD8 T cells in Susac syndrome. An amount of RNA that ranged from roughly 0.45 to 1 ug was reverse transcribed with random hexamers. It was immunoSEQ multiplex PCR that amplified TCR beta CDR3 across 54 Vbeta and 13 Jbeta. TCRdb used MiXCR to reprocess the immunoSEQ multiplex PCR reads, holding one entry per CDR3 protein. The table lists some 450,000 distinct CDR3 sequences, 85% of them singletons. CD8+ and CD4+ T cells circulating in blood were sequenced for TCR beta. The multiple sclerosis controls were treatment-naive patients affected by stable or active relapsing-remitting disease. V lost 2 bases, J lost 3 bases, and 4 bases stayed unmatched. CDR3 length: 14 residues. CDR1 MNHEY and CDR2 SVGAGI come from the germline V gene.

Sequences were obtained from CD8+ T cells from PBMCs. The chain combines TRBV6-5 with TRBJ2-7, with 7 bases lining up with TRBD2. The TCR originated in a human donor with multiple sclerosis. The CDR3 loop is CASSYGEGNYEQYF. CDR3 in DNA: TGTGCCAGCAGTTACGGGGAGGGAAACTACGAGCAGTACTTC.